This T cell receptor beta chain was sequenced for a study of blood T cell repertoires in COVID-19. As for the study in general: Material from acute and convalescent COVID-19 was sourced from the United States, Italy and Spain. T cells, B-cell-depleted T cells, or PBMCs supplied cDNA or gDNA.

Under the authors' procedure: How many nucleated cells were present was estimated from reference gene primer amplification. Using immunoSEQ multiplex PCR, the repertoire was profiled, and TCRdb retains in-frame clones only, with some absent. From that table come the V and J calls and clone size; the DNA was used to work out D and trimming. The repertoire holds more than 85,000 clones, with 75% to 85% as singletons. The sample was peripheral blood. This TCR derives from an older woman with acute or convalescent COVID-19.

CDR3 DNA sequence: TGTGCCTGGGGACAGGGGGAAAACACTGAAGCTTTCTTT. Translation gives CAWGQGENTEAFF. The V call is TRBV30, the J call TRBJ1-1, with TRBD1 matching 10 bases. J was trimmed by 2 bases and V by 5 bases; bases with no gene match: 2. CDR3 size: 13 residues. Germline-derived CDR1 and CDR2 are GTSNPN and SVGIG (reference sequence). Filled out from reference TRBV30 and TRBJ1-1, the complete variable domain reads SQTIHQWPATLVQPVGSPLSLECTVEGTSNPNLYWYRQAAGRGLQLLFYSVGIGQISSEVPQNLSASRPQDRQFILSSKKLLLSDSGFYLCAWGQGENTEAFFGQGTRLTVV.